The 27 T cell receptor beta chains reported below all come from one sample, sequenced in a study of cytomegalovirus exposure and HLA in healthy donors. Primers: 60 Vbeta forward and 13 Jbeta reverse. TCRdb keeps only in-frame clones here, not all; method: immunoSEQ multiplex PCR. The sample consists of tens of thousands of clones, 55% to 70% of them appearing once. Sequencing used PBMCs. The origin of the receptors is a boy younger than 18 in good health and CMV-seropositive.

Only a few counts were recorded for this clone. The chain joins TRBV2 to TRBJ2-2; TRBD1 matches 8 bases. Germline V lookup: CDR1 SNHLY, CDR2 FYNNEI. The CDR3 extends over 14 amino acids. Losses at the gene ends were 7 bases for V and 6 bases for J; bases not matched to a gene: 7. This CDR3 reads CASKMDREAGELFF. The CDR3 DNA reads TGTGCCAGCAAGATGGACAGGGAGGCCGGGGAGCTGTTTTTT.

V is TRBV10-2 and J is TRBJ2-7; D might be TRBD1 (5 bases). CDR3 length: 15 amino acids. CDR1 WSHSY and CDR2 SAAADI come from the germline V gene. Between the trimmed V and J ends, which lost 2 bases and 2 bases, there was a span of 13 bases. CDR3 sequence: CASSEKGWQPYEQYF. CDR3 sequence (DNA): TGCGCCAGCAGTGAGAAGGGGTGGCAACCCTACGAGCAGTACTTC.

The chain links TRBV6-5 to TRBJ2-1; TRBD2 aligns across 8 bases. The CDR3 length is 16 residues. The V gene end was trimmed by 0 bases and the J gene end by 0 bases; junction bases not matched to a gene: 1. Germline V gene data show CDR1 as MNHEY and CDR2 as SVGAGI. CDR3 sequence reads: CASSYSSGSSYNEQFF. As DNA, the CDR3 is TGTGCCAGCAGTTACTCGAGCGGGAGCTCCTACAATGAGCAGTTCTTC.

This chain uses TRBV2 with TRBJ2-1, with unresolved D. The CDR3 extends over 15 amino acids. Germline V gives CDR1 SNHLY, CDR2 FYNNEI. Between the trimmed V and J ends, which lost 1 base and 1 base, there was a span of 8 bases. The CDR3 DNA reads TGTGCCAGCAGTGAAGGGCAGATTTCCTACAATGAGCAGTTCTTC. Amino acid sequence: CASSEGQISYNEQFF.

This clone occurred a few times. The gene calls are TRBV15 and TRBJ1-4; D is ambiguous. CDR1 LNHNV and CDR2 YYDKDF come from the germline V gene (reference sequence). V was pared by 0 bases and J by 3 bases, with 5 bases between. The CDR3 length is 14 residues. CDR3 nucleotide sequence: TGTGCCACCAGCAGAGAACGGTCTAATGAAAAACTGTTTTTT. Protein: CATSRERSNEKLFF.

In its sample, this clone was seen once. The chain employs TRBV2 and TRBJ2-7; the D is unclear. Trimming shortened V by 5 bases and J by 3 bases, and 11 bases separated the two germline ends. Germline-derived CDR1 and CDR2 are SNHLY and FYNNEI. The CDR3 contains 13 residues. The CDR3 spells CASSLFNRYEQYF. The CDR3 region has the DNA TGTGCCAGCAGTCTATTTAACCGCTACGAGCAGTACTTC.

V usage is TRBV19 and J usage is TRBJ1-2; no reliable D call. V was trimmed by 4 bases and J by 7 bases, leaving 7 bases between them. The CDR3 length is 11 residues. Looked up from germline, CDR1 is LNHDA and CDR2 is SQIVND (reference sequence). CDR3 amino acids: CASSSEGGYTF. The DNA for the CDR3 is TGTGCCAGTAGTAGTGAGGGTGGCTACACCTTC. Using reference TRBV19 and TRBJ1-2 for the parts outside the CDR3, the full variable domain is DGGITQSPKYLFRKEGQNVTLSCEQNLNHDAMYWYRQDPGQGLRLIYYSQIVNDFQKGDIAEGYSVSREKKESFPLTVTSAQKNPTAFYLCASSSEGGYTFGSGTRLTVV.

The chain joins TRBV6-1 to TRBJ1-2, with TRBD1 matching 7 bases. Trimming at V came to 5 bases and at J to 5 bases, leaving 8 bases not matched to a gene. The CDR3 is 14 residues long. Germline V gives CDR1 MNHNS, CDR2 SASEGT. The CDR3 region is CASSSRGQDYGYTF. In DNA, the CDR3 is TGTGCCAGCAGTTCTCGAGGACAGGATTATGGCTACACCTTC.

The CDR3 coding sequence is TGTGCCAGCAGTGATCGCGGTTGGGAGACCCAGTACTTC. Residues: CASSDRGWETQYF. The rearrangement uses TRBV2 and TRBJ2-5; D not resolved. Trimming took off 3 bases at V and 5 bases at J, with 10 bases between the two ends. The germline V gene has CDR1 SNHLY and CDR2 FYNNEI. The CDR3 covers 13 residues.

The chain has TRBV7-6 and TRBJ1-3; 7 bases align to TRBD1. V lost 7 bases, J lost 4 bases, and 10 bases stayed unmatched. Germline V gene data show CDR1 as SGHVS and CDR2 as FNYEAQ. The CDR3 loop spans 15 amino acids. The CDR3 reads CASTIRTGAGNTIYF. CDR3 bases: TGTGCCAGCACGATACGTACAGGGGCGGGAAACACCATATATTTT.

This clone showed up just a few times. The chain joins TRBV19 to TRBJ2-1, with 7 bases that match TRBD2. Germline V gene data show CDR1 as LNHDA and CDR2 as SQIVND (reference sequence). The CDR3 has 14 amino acids. The ends lost 6 bases at V and 2 bases at J; junction bases unmatched: 4. This chain's CDR3 is CASRAGTPYNEQFF. The CDR3, as DNA: TGTGCCAGTAGAGCGGGGACTCCCTACAATGAGCAGTTCTTC.

V is TRBV9 and J is TRBJ2-1; 9 bases agree with TRBD1. V gave up 0 bases and J gave up 3 bases; unmatched junction bases: 7. CDR1 SGDLS and CDR2 YYNGEE come from the germline V gene. The CDR3 has 17 residues. The chain's CDR3 is CASSVAIGQGNYNEQFF. The DNA for the CDR3 is TGTGCCAGCAGCGTAGCCATTGGACAGGGGAACTACAATGAGCAGTTCTTC. The whole variable domain, remainder taken from reference TRBV9 and TRBJ2-1, is DSGVTQTPKHLITATGQRVTLRCSPRSGDLSVYWYQQSLDQGLQFLIQYYNGEERAKGNILERFSAQQFPDLHSELNLSSLELGDSALYFCASSVAIGQGNYNEQFFGPGTRLTVL.

The J gene is TRBJ2-7, the V gene TRBV14; no reliable D call. V was cut by 0 bases and J by 3 bases, with 6 bases left in between. The CDR3 is made up of 13 amino acids. Germline values: CDR1 SGHDN, CDR2 FVKESK. This CDR3 reads CASSQEQFYEQYF. As DNA, the CDR3 is TGTGCCAGCAGCCAAGAGCAGTTCTACGAGCAGTACTTC.

The V and J genes are TRBV5-1 and TRBJ1-3; D gene unclear. Germline CDR1 SGHRS, CDR2 YFSETQ. Trimming cost V 0 bases and J 8 bases, with 12 bases left between them. This CDR3 is 14 amino acids long. CDR3 in DNA: TGCGCCAGCAGCTTGGGGCAGACGGCGGACACCATATATTTT. Translated, it gives CASSLGQTADTIYF. Full variable domain (remainder filled in from reference TRBV5-1 and TRBJ1-3): KAGVTQTPRYLIKTRGQQVTLSCSPISGHRSVSWYQQTPGQGLQFLFEYFSETQRNKGNFPGRFSGRQFSNSRSEMNVSTLELGDSALYLCASSLGQTADTIYFGEGSWLTVV.

The chain combines TRBV5-8 with TRBJ2-7, with D perhaps matching TRBD2 (7 bases). Germline values: CDR1 SGHTS, CDR2 YDEGEE. V lost 6 bases, J lost 1 base, and 20 bases lay in between. The CDR3 totals 16 residues. The CDR3 loop is CASTRGGGGGSYEQYF. CDR3 DNA: TGTGCCAGCACTCGAGGGGGGGGCGGTGGTTCCTACGAGCAGTACTTC.

The rearrangement uses TRBV25-1 and TRBJ2-3; TRBD2 matches 14 bases. There are 15 residues in the CDR3. With 4 bases clipped from V and 4 bases from J, the junction kept 1 base outside the gene matches. Germline V CDR1 and CDR2: MGHDK, SYGVNS. In DNA form, the CDR3 reads TGTGCCAGCAGTGGGACTAGCGGGGGGTCAGATACGCAGTATTTT. Its translation is CASSGTSGGSDTQYF.

V usage is TRBV15 and J usage is TRBJ2-7; 11 bases are a match to TRBD2. The CDR3 is made up of 16 amino acids. CDR1 is LNHNV, CDR2 YYDKDF, per germline (reference sequence). The V and J ends lost 3 bases and 4 bases, in that order; junction bases with no gene match: 8. CDR3 sequence: CATSSQLAGVVYEQYF. The CDR3 region has the DNA TGTGCCACCAGCAGCCAACTAGCGGGAGTTGTGTACGAGCAGTACTTC.

CDR3 bases: TGTGCCAGCAGCCCCCAGCAGGGCAGCTCCGAGCAGTACTTC. It is translated as CASSPQQGSSEQYF. This sequence joins TRBV5-4 and TRBJ2-7; perhaps TRBD1 as D (5 bases). The CDR3 has 14 amino acids. CDR1 is SGHNT, CDR2 YYREEE, per germline (reference sequence). Between the trimmed V and J ends, which lost 4 bases and 6 bases, there was a span of 17 bases.

V gene TRBV19 combines with J gene TRBJ1-5, with D perhaps matching TRBD1 (6 bases). The CDR3 loop spans 13 amino acids. The V end was cut by 6 bases, the J end by 1 base, with 7 bases between. CDR1 and CDR2 from the germline V gene are LNHDA and SQIVND (reference sequence). The CDR3 DNA reads TGTGCCAGTAGGGACAGAAGCAATCAGCCCCAGCATTTT. The encoded protein is CASRDRSNQPQHF.

J is TRBJ2-3 and V is TRBV7-2; TRBD2 might be the D (7 bases). The CDR3 is 15 amino acids. Trimming left V 2 bases short and J 5 bases short, with 14 bases between. The germline CDR1 and CDR2 sequences are SGHTA and FQGNSA. The chain's CDR3 is CASSLYAGAGDTQYF. For the CDR3, the DNA is TGTGCCAGCAGCTTATATGCGGGGGCGGGAGATACGCAGTATTTT.

The CDR3, as DNA: TGCGCCAGCTCAGAGGGGGATGAAAAACTGTTTTTT. It specifies CASSEGDEKLFF. The V and J genes are TRBV23-1 and TRBJ1-4; perhaps TRBD1 as D (6 bases). TRBV23-1 is an open reading frame, and its role is uncertain. This CDR3 has 12 amino acids. Trimming pared 8 bases from V and 6 bases from J, leaving 10 bases between.

The J gene is TRBJ1-1, the V gene TRBV4-3; D is perhaps TRBD1 (6 bases). Trimming stripped 3 bases from V and 0 bases from J, with 17 bases between. The CDR3 extends over 17 amino acids. Germline V gene lookup returns CDR1 LGHNA and CDR2 YSLEER. CDR3 residues: CASSQVVDRPMNTEAFF. The CDR3 DNA follows: TGCGCCAGCAGCCAGGTCGTGGACAGACCCATGAACACTGAAGCTTTCTTT.

The gene calls are TRBV19 and TRBJ2-7; 8 bases fit TRBD2. V lost 4 bases to trimming and J lost 2 bases; unmatched junction nucleotides: 7. The CDR3 has 15 residues. CDR1 is LNHDA, CDR2 SQIVND, per germline (reference sequence). DNA of the CDR3: TGTGCCAGTAGTACCGAAACTAGCGGTACCTACGAGCAGTACTTC. It is translated as CASSTETSGTYEQYF.

The chain carries TRBV2 and TRBJ2-3, with D unclear. The CDR3 is made up of 14 amino acids. CDR1 is SNHLY, CDR2 FYNNEI, per germline. Trimming cost V 5 bases and J 0 bases, with 9 bases left between them. The CDR3 bases are TGTGCCAGCAGTCCTGGTCTAAGCACAGATACGCAGTATTTT. Its translation: CASSPGLSTDTQYF.

The table lists this clone with a few counts. V and J are TRBV7-2 and TRBJ1-5; possible D gene TRBD1, 5 bases. Trimming took 2 bases from V and 6 from J, leaving 11 bases between them. Germline-derived CDR1 and CDR2 are SGHTA and FQGNSA. The CDR3 runs to 14 residues. The DNA of the CDR3 is TGTGCCAGCAGCTTACCGGGGGGTGGTCAGCCCCAGCATTTT. Translation: CASSLPGGGQPQHF.

The V gene is TRBV4-3, the J gene TRBJ2-5, with TRBD2 matching 12 bases. CDR3 size: 17 residues. After removal of 0 bases from V and 3 bases from J, the junction contained 5 bases not matched to a gene. Germline CDR1 and CDR2: LGHNA and YSLEER. The CDR3 sequence: CASSQDLAGGYKETQYF. CDR3 DNA sequence: TGCGCCAGCAGCCAAGATCTAGCGGGAGGGTATAAAGAGACCCAGTACTTC.

This clone showed up just a few times. This chain links TRBV10-2 with TRBJ1-5; TRBD1 agrees at 12 bases. Germline lookup yields CDR1 WSHSY and CDR2 SAAADI. The CDR3 covers 18 residues. The V and J ends lost 0 bases and 4 bases, in that order; junction bases with no gene match: 7. The CDR3 sequence: CASSESFGTGGANQPQHF. Here the CDR3 DNA reads TGCGCCAGCAGTGAGTCGTTTGGGACAGGGGGCGCAAATCAGCCCCAGCATTTT.